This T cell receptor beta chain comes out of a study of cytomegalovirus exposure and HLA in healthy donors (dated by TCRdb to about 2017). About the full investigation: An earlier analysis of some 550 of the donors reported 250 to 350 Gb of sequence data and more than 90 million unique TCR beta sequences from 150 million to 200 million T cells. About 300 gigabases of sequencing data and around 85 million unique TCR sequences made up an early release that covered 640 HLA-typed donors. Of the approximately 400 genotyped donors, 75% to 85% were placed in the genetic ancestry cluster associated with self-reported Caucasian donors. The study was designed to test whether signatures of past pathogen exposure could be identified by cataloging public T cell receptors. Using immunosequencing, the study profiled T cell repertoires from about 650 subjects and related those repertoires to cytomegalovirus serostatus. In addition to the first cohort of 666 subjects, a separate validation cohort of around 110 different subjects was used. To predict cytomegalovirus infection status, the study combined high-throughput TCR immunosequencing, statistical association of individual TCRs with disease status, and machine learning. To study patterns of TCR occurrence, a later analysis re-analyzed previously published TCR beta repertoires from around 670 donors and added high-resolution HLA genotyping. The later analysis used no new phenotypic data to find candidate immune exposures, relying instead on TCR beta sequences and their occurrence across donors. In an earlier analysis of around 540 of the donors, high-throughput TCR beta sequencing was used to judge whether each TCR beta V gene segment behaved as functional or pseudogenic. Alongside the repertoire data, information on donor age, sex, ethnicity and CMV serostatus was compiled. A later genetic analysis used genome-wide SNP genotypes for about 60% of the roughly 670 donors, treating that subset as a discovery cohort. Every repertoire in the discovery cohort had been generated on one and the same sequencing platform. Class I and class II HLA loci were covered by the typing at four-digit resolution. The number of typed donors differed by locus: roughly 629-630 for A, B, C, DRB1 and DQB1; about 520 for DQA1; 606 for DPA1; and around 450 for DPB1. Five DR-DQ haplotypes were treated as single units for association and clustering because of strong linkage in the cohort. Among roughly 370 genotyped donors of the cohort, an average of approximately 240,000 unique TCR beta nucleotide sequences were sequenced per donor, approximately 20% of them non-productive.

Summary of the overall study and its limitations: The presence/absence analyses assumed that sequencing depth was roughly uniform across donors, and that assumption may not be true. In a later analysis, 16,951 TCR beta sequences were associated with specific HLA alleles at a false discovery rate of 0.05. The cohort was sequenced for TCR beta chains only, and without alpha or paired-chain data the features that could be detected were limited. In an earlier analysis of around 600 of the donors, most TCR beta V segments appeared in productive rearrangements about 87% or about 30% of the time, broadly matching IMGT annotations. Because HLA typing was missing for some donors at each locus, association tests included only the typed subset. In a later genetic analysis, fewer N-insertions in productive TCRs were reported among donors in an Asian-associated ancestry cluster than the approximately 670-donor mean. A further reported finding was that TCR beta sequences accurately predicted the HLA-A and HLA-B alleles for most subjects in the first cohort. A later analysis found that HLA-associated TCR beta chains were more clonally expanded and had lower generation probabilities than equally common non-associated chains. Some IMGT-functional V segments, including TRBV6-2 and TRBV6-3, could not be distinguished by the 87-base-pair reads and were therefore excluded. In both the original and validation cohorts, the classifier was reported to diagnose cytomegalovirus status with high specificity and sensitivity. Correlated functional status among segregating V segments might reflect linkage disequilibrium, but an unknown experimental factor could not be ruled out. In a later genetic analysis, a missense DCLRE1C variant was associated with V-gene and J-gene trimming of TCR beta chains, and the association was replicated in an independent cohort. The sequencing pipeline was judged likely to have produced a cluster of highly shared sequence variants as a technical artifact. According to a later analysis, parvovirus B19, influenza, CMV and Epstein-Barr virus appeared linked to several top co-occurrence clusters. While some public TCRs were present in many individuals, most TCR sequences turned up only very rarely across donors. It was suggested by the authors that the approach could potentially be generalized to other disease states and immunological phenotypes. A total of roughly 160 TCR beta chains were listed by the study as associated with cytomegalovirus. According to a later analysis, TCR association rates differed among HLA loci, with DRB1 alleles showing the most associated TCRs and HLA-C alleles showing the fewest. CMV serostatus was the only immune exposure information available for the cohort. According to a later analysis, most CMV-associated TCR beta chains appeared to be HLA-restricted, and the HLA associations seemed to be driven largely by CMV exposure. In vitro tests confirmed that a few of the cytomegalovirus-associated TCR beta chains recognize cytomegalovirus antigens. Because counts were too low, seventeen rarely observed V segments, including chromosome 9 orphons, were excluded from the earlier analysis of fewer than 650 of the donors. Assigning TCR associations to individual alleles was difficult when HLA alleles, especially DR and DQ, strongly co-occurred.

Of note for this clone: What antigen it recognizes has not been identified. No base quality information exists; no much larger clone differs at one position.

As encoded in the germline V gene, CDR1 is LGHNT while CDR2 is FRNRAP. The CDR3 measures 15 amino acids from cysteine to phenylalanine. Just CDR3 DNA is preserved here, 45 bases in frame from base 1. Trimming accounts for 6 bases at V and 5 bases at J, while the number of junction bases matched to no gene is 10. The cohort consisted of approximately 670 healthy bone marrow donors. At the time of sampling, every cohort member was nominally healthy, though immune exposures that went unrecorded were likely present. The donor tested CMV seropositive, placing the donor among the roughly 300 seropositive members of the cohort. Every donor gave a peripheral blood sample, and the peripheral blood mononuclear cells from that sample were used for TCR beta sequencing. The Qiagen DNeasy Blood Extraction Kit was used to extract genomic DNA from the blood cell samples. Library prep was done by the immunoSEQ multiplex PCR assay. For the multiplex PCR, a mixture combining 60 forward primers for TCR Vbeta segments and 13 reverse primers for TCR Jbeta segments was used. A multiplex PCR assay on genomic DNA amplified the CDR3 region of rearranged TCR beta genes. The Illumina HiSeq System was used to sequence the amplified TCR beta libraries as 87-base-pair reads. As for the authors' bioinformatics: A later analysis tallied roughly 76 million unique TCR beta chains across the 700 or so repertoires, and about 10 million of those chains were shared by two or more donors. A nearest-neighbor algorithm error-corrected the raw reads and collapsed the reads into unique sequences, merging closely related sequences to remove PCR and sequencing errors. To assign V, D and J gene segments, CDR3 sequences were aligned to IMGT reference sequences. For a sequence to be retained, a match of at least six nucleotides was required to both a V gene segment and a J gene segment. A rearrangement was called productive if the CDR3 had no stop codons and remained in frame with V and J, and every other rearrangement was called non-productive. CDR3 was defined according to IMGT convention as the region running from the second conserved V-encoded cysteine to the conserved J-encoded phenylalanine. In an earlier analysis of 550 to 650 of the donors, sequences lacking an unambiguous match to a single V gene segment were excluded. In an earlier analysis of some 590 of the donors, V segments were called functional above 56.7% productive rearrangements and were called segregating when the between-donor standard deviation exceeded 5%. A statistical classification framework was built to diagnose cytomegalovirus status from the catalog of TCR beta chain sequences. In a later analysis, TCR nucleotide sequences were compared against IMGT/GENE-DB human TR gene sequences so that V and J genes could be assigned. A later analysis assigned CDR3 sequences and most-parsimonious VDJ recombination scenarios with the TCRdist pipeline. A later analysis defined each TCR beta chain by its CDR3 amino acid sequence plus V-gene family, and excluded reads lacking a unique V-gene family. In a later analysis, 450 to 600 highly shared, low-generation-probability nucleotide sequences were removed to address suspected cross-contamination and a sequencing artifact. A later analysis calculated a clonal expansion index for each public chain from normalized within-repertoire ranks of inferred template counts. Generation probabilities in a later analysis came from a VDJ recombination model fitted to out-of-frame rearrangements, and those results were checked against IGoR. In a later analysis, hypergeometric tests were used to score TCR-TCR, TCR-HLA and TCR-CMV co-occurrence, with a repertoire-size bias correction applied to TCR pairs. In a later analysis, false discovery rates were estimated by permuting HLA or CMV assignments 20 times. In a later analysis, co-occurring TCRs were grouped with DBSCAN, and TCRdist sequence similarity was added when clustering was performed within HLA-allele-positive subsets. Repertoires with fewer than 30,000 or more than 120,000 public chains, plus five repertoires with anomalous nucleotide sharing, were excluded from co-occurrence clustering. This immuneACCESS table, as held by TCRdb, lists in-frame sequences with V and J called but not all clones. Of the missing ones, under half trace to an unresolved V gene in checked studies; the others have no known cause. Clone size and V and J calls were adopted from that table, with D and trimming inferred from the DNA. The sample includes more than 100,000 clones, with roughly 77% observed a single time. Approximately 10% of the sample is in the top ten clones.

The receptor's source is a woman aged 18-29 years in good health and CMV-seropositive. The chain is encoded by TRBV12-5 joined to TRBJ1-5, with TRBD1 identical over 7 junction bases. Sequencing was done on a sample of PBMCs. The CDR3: CASGTLQGVDQPQHF. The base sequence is TGTGCTAGTGGGACTCTCCAGGGGGTAGATCAGCCCCAGCATTTT.